These 27 T cell receptor beta chains came from one sample sequenced in a study of human T cells and chemical hapten exposure. The time point here: pre-sensitization, week 0. The treatment here: therapeutic diphenylcyclopropenone sensitization with weekly scalp DPC. TCRdb re-called the RACE reads with MiXCR, one entry per CDR3 protein. The sample lists fewer than 70,000 distinct CDR3 sequences; about 6.7% were seen once. This sample comprised whole blood, obtained in connection with sensitization to the hapten diphenylcyclopropenone (DPC). Receptors originate from a woman aged 25 to 39 with alopecia areata. Some clones in this sample may be carry-over from other donors' samples.

The table lists this clonotype with many counts. The chain combines TRBV12-3 or TRBV12-4 with TRBJ1-1; D unresolved. With 1 base removed from V and 6 bases from J, the gap between germline ends came to 6 bases. This CDR3 has 12 residues. As DNA, the CDR3 is TGTGCCAGCAGTTTAGAGTTAGCTGAAGCTTTCTTT. Amino acids: CASSLELAEAFF.

This clonotype was observed a few times. V usage is TRBV7-3 and J usage is TRBJ2-1; no reliable D call. V dropped 2 bases and J dropped 5 bases, with 7 bases sitting between them. CDR3 length: 13 residues. Germline V CDR1 and CDR2: SGHTA, FQGTGA. The CDR3 nucleotides are TGTGCCAGCAGCTTATATCGGAACAATGAGCAGTTCTTC. Its protein is CASSLYRNNEQFF.

The table lists this clonotype with many counts. V and J are TRBV14 and TRBJ1-6; D may be TRBD1 (6 bases). The CDR3 runs to 16 residues. Trimming cost V 3 bases and J 5 bases, with 14 bases left between them. Germline V gene sequence: CDR1 SGHDN, CDR2 FVKESK. The CDR3 nucleotides read TGTGCCAGCAGCCACACAGGGACACCCAATAATTCACCCCTCCACTTT. As protein: CASSHTGTPNNSPLHF. The full variable domain, completed using reference TRBV14 and TRBJ1-6, is EAGVTQFPSHSVIEKGQTVTLRCDPISGHDNLYWYRRVMGKEIKFLLHFVKESKQDESGMPNNRFLAERTGGTYSTLKVQPAELEDSGVYFCASSHTGTPNNSPLHFGNGTRLTVT.

This clonotype was detected many times. The V call is TRBV29-1, the J call TRBJ2-6, with 10 bases fitting TRBD1. Germline lookup yields CDR1 SQVTM and CDR2 ANQGSEA. CDR3 size: 16 residues. Trimming at V came to 5 bases and at J to 2 bases, leaving 6 bases not matched to a gene. CDR3 nucleotides: TGCAGCGTTACCGGGACAGGGGAACCTGGGGCCAACGTCCTGACTTTC. It specifies CSVTGTGEPGANVLTF.

This clonotype was observed many times. As DNA, the CDR3 is TGCAGCGTTGTAGGGGTGGCGGCTAGAAACGCCGATGAGCAGTTCTTC. Residues: CSVVGVAARNADEQFF. This chain joins TRBV29-1 and TRBJ2-1; maybe TRBD1 (5 bases). The CDR3 spans 16 residues. Looked up from germline, CDR1 is SQVTM and CDR2 is ANQGSEA. Trimming removed 4 bases from V and 8 bases from J, with 24 bases in between.

This clonotype was observed many times. V usage is TRBV5-1 and J usage is TRBJ1-1; no reliable D call. CDR1 and CDR2 (germline): SGHRS, YFSETQ. The CDR3 contains 14 residues. V was shortened by 1 base and J by 3 bases, with 10 bases between the two germline ends. DNA for the CDR3: TGCGCCAGCAGCTTGTCTCCGTCGGACACTGAAGCTTTCTTT. This sequence encodes CASSLSPSDTEAFF.

V usage is TRBV5-1 and J usage is TRBJ2-7; D possibly corresponds to TRBD1 (6 bases). Trimming took 0 bases from V and 2 from J, leaving 12 bases between them. CDR3 size: 15 residues. The V gene's germline CDR1 is SGHRS and CDR2 YFSETQ. In DNA form, the CDR3 reads TGCGCCAGCAGCTTGGCTGGGGGCGAAGCCTACGAGCAGTACTTC. Protein product: CASSLAGGEAYEQYF.

This clonotype was recorded many times. V and J are TRBV6-2 or TRBV6-3 and TRBJ1-1; no reliable D call. The V end was cut by 2 bases, the J end by 2 bases, with 18 bases between. Germline V gene data show CDR1 as MNHEY and CDR2 as SVGEGT. The CDR3 is made up of 17 amino acids. CDR3 sequence reads: CASSYGSRRRLNTEAFF. The CDR3 DNA sequence: TGTGCCAGCAGTTACGGGAGTCGCAGGCGACTCAACACTGAAGCTTTCTTT.

In this sample, this clonotype turned up many times. V gene TRBV6-5 combines with J gene TRBJ2-5; 7 nucleotides line up with TRBD2. Trimming took 8 bases from V and 4 from J; bases not matched to a gene: 16. The CDR3 covers 16 residues. Germline V gene data show CDR1 as MNHEY and CDR2 as SVGAGI. The CDR3 DNA reads as TGTGCCAGCTCCGGGCTGTCCGCGGGGGTGGGAGAGACCCAGTACTTC. Amino acid sequence: CASSGLSAGVGETQYF.

The gene calls are TRBV7-6 and TRBJ2-5; 10 bases line up with TRBD1. Trimming took 1 base from V and 3 from J; bases not matched to a gene: 2. CDR3 size: 15 residues. Germline CDR1 reads SGHVS; CDR2 reads FNYEAQ. The DNA of the CDR3 is TGTGCCAGCAGCTTAGGGGGACAGGGGAAAGAGACCCAGTACTTC. Translated, it gives CASSLGGQGKETQYF.

Many counts were recorded for this clonotype. The chain has TRBV20-1 and TRBJ1-2; D perhaps matches TRBD1 (6 bases). The germline V gene has CDR1 DFQATT and CDR2 SNEGSKA (reference sequence). The CDR3 spans 13 residues. Trimming took off 5 bases at V and 4 bases at J, with 14 bases between the two ends. The CDR3 is CSAPNTGFYGYTF. CDR3 coding DNA: TGCAGTGCTCCTAATACAGGGTTCTATGGCTACACCTTC.

This clonotype was seen ten or more times. This chain joins TRBV20-1 and TRBJ2-7; 9 bases agree with TRBD1. Germline CDR1 and CDR2: DFQATT and SNEGSKA (reference sequence). The CDR3 length is 15 residues. V shed 3 bases and J 3 bases; nucleotides not matched to a gene: 9. The CDR3 DNA reads as TGCAGTGCTAGGGGCGAGGACAGGGGTTTCTACGAGCAGTACTTC. It is translated as CSARGEDRGFYEQYF.

Comments on this clonotype: A clone one base away is much larger, so this may be a read error. The chain couples TRBV10-3 to TRBJ1-1, with 9 positions matching TRBD1. The CDR3 is 16 residues long. V gave up 5 bases and J gave up 1 base; unmatched junction bases: 8. Germline V gene data show CDR1 as ENHRY and CDR2 as SYGVKD. The CDR3 nucleotides read TGTGCCATCAGTAGAACGGGACAGGGACGGAACACTGAAGCTTTCTTT. It encodes CAISRTGQGRNTEAFF.

This clonotype was observed many times. J is TRBJ1-2 and V is TRBV20-1, with TRBD1 identical over 7 bases. Per the germline V gene, CDR1 is DFQATT and CDR2 is SNEGSKA (reference sequence). V lost 3 bases to trimming and J lost 4 bases; unmatched junction nucleotides: 8. CDR3 length: 14 residues. CDR3 in amino acids: CSASGQGGIYGYTF. DNA for the CDR3: TGCAGTGCTAGTGGTCAGGGGGGGATCTATGGCTACACCTTC.

The table lists this clonotype with many counts. This chain links TRBV20-1 with TRBJ1-2; no clear D. Per the germline V gene, CDR1 is DFQATT and CDR2 is SNEGSKA (reference sequence). V was cut by 6 bases and J by 3 bases, with 11 bases left in between. The CDR3 length is 12 residues. The CDR3 DNA sequence: TGCAGTGCAAGGGAGCGGGACTATGGCTACACCTTC. Its translation is CSARERDYGYTF.

This clonotype showed up many times. This CDR3 reads CASSELGQRLTDTQYF. CDR3 sequence (DNA): TGTGCCAGCAGTGAACTTGGGCAACGACTCACAGATACGCAGTATTTT. The chain employs TRBV2 and TRBJ2-3, with D uncertain. The CDR3 consists of 16 residues. Trimming took off 2 bases at V and 2 bases at J, with 14 bases between the two ends. Germline V gene sequence: CDR1 SNHLY, CDR2 FYNNEI.

This clonotype appeared many times. The genes are TRBV19 and TRBJ1-2, with D tentatively TRBD1 (5 bases). CDR3 length: 16 amino acids. V was trimmed by 5 bases and J by 3 bases, leaving 19 bases between them. Germline V CDR1 and CDR2: LNHDA, SQIVND (reference sequence). The CDR3 sequence: CASSYAEGTLHYGYTF. The CDR3 DNA follows: TGTGCCAGTAGTTACGCAGAGGGGACCCTCCACTATGGCTACACCTTC.

This clonotype has a count of ten or more. The chain employs TRBV2 and TRBJ2-3; D not certain. V was clipped by 3 bases and J by 0 bases, with 10 bases between them. The CDR3 contains 15 residues. Germline assignment: CDR1 SNHLY and CDR2 FYNNEI. CDR3 bases: TGTGCCAGCAGTGACGCGGCAGCTAGCACAGATACGCAGTATTTT. This codes for CASSDAAASTDTQYF.

This clonotype came up many times. V and J are TRBV6-2 or TRBV6-3 and TRBJ2-5; TRBD2 matches at 7 bases. V dropped 2 bases and J dropped 5; count of bases not matched to a gene: 17. This CDR3 spans 18 amino acids. Per the germline V gene, CDR1 is MNHEY and CDR2 is SVGEGT. In DNA form, the CDR3 reads TGTGCCAGCAGTTACCCCCATTCCGGGACTACAACCGTCGAGACCCAGTACTTC. Translation gives CASSYPHSGTTTVETQYF.

This chain connects TRBV30 to TRBJ1-1, with D hard to call. Trimming shortened V by 3 bases and J by 2 bases, and 13 bases separated the two germline ends. The CDR3 is 14 amino acids. The V gene's germline CDR1 is GTSNPN and CDR2 SVGIG (reference sequence). The CDR3 nucleotides are TGTGCCTGGAGCGAAGGGCTGTTCAACACTGAAGCTTTCTTT. This encodes CAWSEGLFNTEAFF. The whole variable domain, filled in from reference TRBV30 and TRBJ1-1, reads SQTIHQWPATLVQPVGSPLSLECTVEGTSNPNLYWYRQAAGRGLQLLFYSVGIGQISSEVPQNLSASRPQDRQFILSSKKLLLSDSGFYLCAWSEGLFNTEAFFGQGTRLTVV.

This chain connects TRBV12-3 or TRBV12-4 to TRBJ2-7; TRBD1 aligns across 7 bases. V shed 7 bases, J shed 3 bases, and the junction held 9 bases outside the gene matches. This CDR3 contains 14 residues. CDR3 DNA sequence: TGTGCCAGCACCGAGGGACAGCGACTCTACGAGCAGTACTTC. Amino acid sequence: CASTEGQRLYEQYF.

This clonotype was counted at least ten times. J is TRBJ2-7 and V is TRBV6-6, with 10 bases aligning to TRBD1. Per the germline V gene, CDR1 is MNHNY and CDR2 is SVGAGI (reference sequence). The CDR3 has 15 amino acids. Germline trimming cut 4 bases from V and 5 bases from J; bases unmatched to any gene: 8. In nucleotides, the CDR3 is TGTGCCAGCAGTTCCCGGGACAGGGGATCGGACGAGCAGTACTTC. This translates into CASSSRDRGSDEQYF.

This clonotype was counted between two and nine times. The chain couples TRBV12-3 or TRBV12-4 to TRBJ1-1; D call uncertain. V gave up 2 bases and J gave up 2 bases, with 6 bases separating them. CDR3 length equals 13 residues. CDR3 DNA sequence: TGTGCCAGCAGTTTACAAGAAAACACTGAAGCTTTCTTT. The encoded protein is CASSLQENTEAFF.

In this sample, this clonotype turned up many times. This rearrangement joins TRBV29-1 to TRBJ2-2; 7 bases line up with TRBD2. Germline loops: CDR1 SQVTM, CDR2 ANQGSEA. The CDR3 is 13 residues long. V lost 4 bases, J lost 6 bases, and 5 bases stayed unmatched. CDR3 DNA: TGCAGCGTTGGGACTAGTTGGGCCGGGGAGCTGTTTTTT. Translated, it gives CSVGTSWAGELFF.

This clonotype has ten or more counts. The chain is built from TRBV29-1 and TRBJ2-6; D tentatively fits TRBD1 or TRBD2 (5 bases each). The CDR3 loop spans 13 amino acids. CDR1 is SQVTM and CDR2 is ANQGSEA in the germline V gene. V was trimmed by 3 bases and J by 2 bases, leaving 5 bases between them. The CDR3 DNA follows: TGCAGCGTTGAGGGGGCTGGGGCCAACGTCCTGACTTTC. Translating gives CSVEGAGANVLTF.

This clonotype was counted at least ten times. The chain combines TRBV27 with TRBJ1-6; D is perhaps TRBD1 (5 bases). V lost 2 bases and J 7 bases, leaving 9 bases between the germline ends. Germline CDR1 MNHEY, CDR2 SMNVEV (reference sequence). The CDR3 has 14 residues. This CDR3 reads CASSLQGSNSPLHF. CDR3 sequence (DNA): TGTGCCAGCAGTTTACAGGGATCAAATTCACCCCTCCACTTT.

The chain joins TRBV27 to TRBJ2-3; 14 nucleotides match TRBD2. The V gene end was trimmed by 5 bases and the J gene end by 4 bases; junction bases not matched to a gene: 8. The CDR3 has 17 residues. The V gene's germline CDR1 is MNHEY and CDR2 SMNVEV (reference sequence). This chain's CDR3 is CASSPELGLAGADTQYF. In DNA, the CDR3 is TGTGCCAGCAGTCCAGAGTTGGGACTAGCGGGGGCAGATACGCAGTATTTT.